A selection of T cell receptor beta chains follows, all from one sample in a study of blood T cell repertoires in COVID-19. The protocol was immunoSEQ multiplex PCR, while the TCRdb copy is restricted to in-frame clones and leaves out a portion. In the table there are roughly 58,000 clones, less than 85% of which are singletons. Material: peripheral blood. These receptors all come from a man between 65 and 85 years old with active COVID-19. Each CDR3 is given with its conserved first and last residue. A D gene is named only where the DNA matches it firmly. Clone size is stated in some rows and not others, as once, few, many or a class when expanded.

v_gene	d_gene	j_gene	len	abundance	CDR3nt	CDR3aa
TRBV5-1	TRBD2	TRBJ2-3	14	NA	TGCGCCAGCAGTGGTAGCGGGAGTGGAGATACGCAGTATTTT	CASSGSGSGDTQYF
TRBV5-4	NA	TRBJ2-2	15	NA	TGTGCCAGCAGCTTGGCACCGGGTAACACCGGGGAGCTGTTTTTT	CASSLAPGNTGELFF
TRBV6-5	TRBD2	TRBJ2-1	14	NA	TGTGCCAGCAGGATGACTAGCGGGACGGGTGAGCAGTTCTTC	CASRMTSGTGEQFF
TRBV4-1	TRBD1	TRBJ2-7	16	few	TGCGCCAGCAGCCAAGCTTTGGGGCAGGGGGCATACGAGCAGTACTTC	CASSQALGQGAYEQYF
TRBV13	NA	TRBJ2-3	14	NA	TGTGCCAGCAGCTCTAGCGCTAGCACAGATACGCAGTATTTT	CASSSSASTDTQYF
TRBV28	NA	TRBJ2-3	15	NA	TGTGCCAGCACCTTGGGTAGGGGTTATACAGATACGCAGTATTTT	CASTLGRGYTDTQYF
TRBV7-2	TRBD1	TRBJ1-1	11	NA	TGTGCCAGCACCCCGGACAGGGGTATTTTCTTT	CASTPDRGIFF
TRBV25-1	TRBD1	TRBJ1-6	15	NA	TGTGCCAGCAGGCCCACTCAGGGGGCCAATTCACCCCTCCACTTT	CASRPTQGANSPLHF
TRBV19	NA	TRBJ1-2	14	NA	TGTGCCAGTAGTATGGGGCCAGGGTGGTATGGCTACACCTTC	CASSMGPGWYGYTF
TRBV4-2	TRBD2	TRBJ2-5	16	NA	TGTGCCAGCAGCCAAGGGGCCGGACTAGCAGAAGAGACCCAGTACTTC	CASSQGAGLAEETQYF
TRBV21-1	NA	TRBJ1-1	16	NA	TGTGCCAGCAGCATTTACAGGATAACCTTGAACACTGAAGCTTTCTTT	CASSIYRITLNTEAFF
TRBV3-1/TRBV3-2	TRBD2	TRBJ2-5	17	NA	TGTGCCAGCAGCCGTAGCGTTACGGGAGGGCCGGGGGAGACCCAGTACTTC	CASSRSVTGGPGETQYF
TRBV6-5	NA	TRBJ1-2	14	NA	TGTGCCAGCAGTTACTCTCCCGACAGCTATGGCTACACCTTC	CASSYSPDSYGYTF
TRBV28	TRBD2	TRBJ2-7	15	NA	TGTGCCAGCAGTCCGCCTGGGGGGGGGTCATACGAGCAGTACTTC	CASSPPGGGSYEQYF
TRBV6-5	NA	TRBJ2-3	15	NA	TGTGCCAGCAGTACCCGGGGGGCCCGCACAGATACGCAGTATTTT	CASSTRGARTDTQYF
TRBV6-5	TRBD2	TRBJ2-1	15	NA	TGTGCCAGCAGCTCGACTAGCGGGAGTCGGAATGAGCAGTTCTTC	CASSSTSGSRNEQFF
TRBV30	TRBD2	TRBJ2-1	15	once	TGTGCCTGGAGTGTGGCGGGACTAGCCATCACTGAGCAGTTCTTC	CAWSVAGLAITEQFF
TRBV6-5	TRBD2	TRBJ2-3	16	NA	TGTGCCAGCAGTTACGAGACTAGCGGGGGTAGGGATACGCAGTATTTT	CASSYETSGGRDTQYF
TRBV3-1/TRBV3-2	NA	TRBJ1-5	16	once	TGTGCCAGCAGCGCTAGATACAGGGCTAGCAATCAGCCCCAGCATTTT	CASSARYRASNQPQHF